The clone carrying this T cell receptor (beta chain) was counted many times. Trimming removed 5 bases from V and 0 bases from J, with 17 bases in between. This CDR3 is 17 amino acids long. Per germline, CDR1 SGHAT and CDR2 FQNNGV. These data originate in a study of T cells in Graves' hyperthyroidism and ophthalmopathy. Regions amplified from RNA transcripts were the TCR beta CDR3 regions. Researchers ran a first-round RT-PCR on the TCR CDR3 using the HTBI primer set. TCRdb redid the calling of the multiplex PCR reads with MiXCR, one entry per CDR3 protein. This sample has roughly 580,000 distinct CDR3 sequences, with approximately 15% found just once.

This receptor was identified in a woman between 25 and 40 years old with Graves' hyperthyroidism that later progressed to Graves' ophthalmopathy. Material for sequencing was blood. The V gene is TRBV11-2, the J gene TRBJ2-1; D is possibly TRBD2 (6 bases). Written as DNA, the CDR3 is TGTGCCAGCAGCCCCCGACCGTCTAGCGACTCCTACAATGAGCAGTTCTTC. This codes for CASSPRPSSDSYNEQFF.